This entry is about one T cell receptor (beta chain). In this sample, this clone turned up once. The antigen it recognizes is unknown. No much larger clonotype is one base removed from it; base qualities were not supplied. This entry is derived from a study of blood T cell repertoires in COVID-19 (TCRdb year 2020). At the level of the whole study: The collaborator samples originated in the United States, Italy and Spain and spanned the acute and convalescent phases of COVID-19. Where available, HLA class I and class II types were obtained from metadata supplied by the sample provider rather than from assay-based typing. The material from the prospective study consisted of cDNA or gDNA derived from T cells, B-cell-depleted T cells, or PBMCs. The sample metadata nearly always contained a de-identified subject ID, COVID-19 status, age in years and sex. The repertoires were released in a freely available public database meant as a resource for research on the immune response to SARS-CoV-2. The samples were drawn from two sources: the first 160 participants of the ongoing ImmuneRACE study, and 1,200 or so subjects contributed by 6 global collaborators. Subjects who had been exposed to COVID-19, were actively infected with it, or had recovered from it provided the deeply sampled blood TCRbeta repertoires that made up the dataset.

General study outcomes and caveats: Clinical and demographic metadata were provided uncurated, with the amount varying by source and participant.

The CDR3 measures 15 amino acids from cysteine to phenylalanine. The CDR3 DNA has 45 bases and is translated from base 1. Germline trimming amounts to 2 bases on V and 6 bases on J, with 1 as the count of junction bases outside the gene matches. The germline V gene encodes CDR1 KGHSH and CDR2 LQKENI. TCRbeta CDR3 regions were amplified from genomic DNA by means of the immunoSEQ Assay, a bias-controlled multiplex PCR. The study's own analysis went as follows. The number of nucleated cells in each sample was estimated by amplification of reference gene primers within the assay. To quantify the absolute abundance of each unique TCRbeta CDR3 rearrangement, sequence reads were collapsed and filtered. For each sample, productive Simpson clonality was calculated by taking the square root of Simpson's diversity index across productive rearrangements. This is the immuneACCESS table as TCRdb keeps it, with only in-frame sequences that have V and J called. A part of the clones is gone; compared with another copy, unresolved V genes explain less than half, and the rest is unexplained. V and J calls and clone size are as listed in that table; D and trimming were resolved from the DNA. Here the sample has more than 100,000 clones; approximately 83% occur a single time. The ten biggest clones cover about 11% of the sample.

Collaborating institutions collected whole blood in K2EDTA tubes following their own protocols. For TCRbeta analysis, collaborator samples were shipped as frozen whole blood, as isolated PBMCs, or as DNA extracted from either sample type. Sequencing used peripheral blood. This receptor was taken from a man of 80 years or more with acute or convalescent COVID-19. The V and J genes are TRBV18 and TRBJ2-1, and TRBD2 matches 13 of the central bases. CDR3 loop: CASSPTSGGANEQFF. The sequence in DNA is TGTGCCAGCTCACCAACTAGCGGGGGGGCCAATGAGCAGTTCTTC.